This TCR beta chain was observed in a study of shared clonotypes between healthy human individuals. Study-level results: Sorted-subset samples were not fully sequenced, rarefaction indicated.

An assay was performed, and its level was deep. In the authors' workflow: Without quality scores, immunoSEQ junctional reads could not be filtered like full-length reads. Only in-frame clones appear in the TCRdb table, and some are missing; sequencing was by immunoSEQ multiplex PCR. V, J and clone size derive from that table, while D and trimming were established from the DNA sequence. The data show around 240,000 clones, approximately 70% seen once. About this clone: Its antigen is currently unknown.

The CDR3 length is 16 residues. V lost 2 bases, J lost 0 bases, and 14 bases lay in between. Germline V gives CDR1 SQVTM, CDR2 ANQGSEA. Memory CD4+ cells were the fraction left after CD45RA+ naive selection. The clonotype originates from a man aged 25 to 40 in good health. The sequenced sample consisted of memory CD4+ T cells sorted from blood. Subset in this sample: CD45RA-negative fraction. V is TRBV29-1 and J is TRBJ2-1; D is ambiguous. CDR3 in amino acids: CSVEPRLAGSYNEQFF. The CDR3 coding sequence is TGCAGCGTTGAACCCAGACTTGCTGGCTCCTACAATGAGCAGTTCTTC.